One and the same sample provided the 21 T cell receptor beta chains below, sequenced in a study of OX40 agonist ivuxolimab in advanced cancers. Sequenced by immunoSEQ multiplex PCR; TCRdb stores in-frame clones only, minus some. This sample has tens of thousands of clones, with around four fifths found just once. Sequencing was performed on CD4+ or CD8+ T cells sorted from blood, taken in a trial of the OX40 agonist ivuxolimab. These TCRs come from an adult with an advanced solid tumor such as melanoma, head and neck, liver or kidney cancer.

This clone was found once. V and J are TRBV7-8 and TRBJ2-1, with D possibly matching TRBD1 (5 bases). Germline V CDR1 and CDR2: SGHVS, FQNEAQ. Trimming shortened V by 5 bases and J by 6 bases, and 17 bases separated the two germline ends. The CDR3 is 15 amino acids. The DNA for the CDR3 is TGTGCCAGCAGCCAGGGCATACAACAAATCAATGAGCAGTTCTTC. Translating gives CASSQGIQQINEQFF. Full variable domain (missing parts from reference TRBV7-8 and TRBJ2-1): GAGVSQSPRYKVAKRGQDVALRCDPISGHVSLFWYQQALGQGPEFLTYFQNEAQLDKSGLPSDRFFAERPEGSVSTLKIQRTQQEDSAVYLCASSQGIQQINEQFFGPGTRLTVL.

The chain joins TRBV7-6 to TRBJ2-5; a weak D match, TRBD2 (6 bases). Trimming left V 4 bases short and J 3 bases short, with 12 bases between. CDR1 is SGHVS and CDR2 is FNYEAQ in the germline V gene. This CDR3 has 14 amino acids. CDR3 residues: CASSSGGGEETQYF. CDR3 sequence (DNA): TGTGCCAGCAGCTCCGGCGGAGGGGAAGAGACCCAGTACTTC.

The V call is TRBV4-3, the J call TRBJ2-7; 13 bases match TRBD2. Per germline, CDR1 LGHNA and CDR2 YSLEER. The length of the CDR3 is 15 residues. V shed 3 bases, J shed 4 bases, and the junction held 3 bases outside the gene matches. As DNA, the CDR3 is TGCGCCAGCAGCCACCAGACTAGCGGGGGGTACGAGCAGTACTTC. Translated, it gives CASSHQTSGGYEQYF.

The CDR3 bases are TGTGCCAGCAGCTTAAGCAGGGTTAACTATGGCTACACCTTC. It encodes CASSLSRVNYGYTF. V gene TRBV7-2 combines with J gene TRBJ1-2, with D perhaps matching TRBD1 (5 bases). CDR3 length: 14 amino acids. Between the trimmed V and J ends, which lost 2 bases and 1 base, there was a span of 8 bases. In germline, CDR1 is SGHTA, CDR2 FQGNSA.

This clone was counted between two and nine times. The chain links TRBV29-1 to TRBJ1-1; D is unresolved. The CDR3 is 12 residues long. Looked up from germline, CDR1 is SQVTM and CDR2 is ANQGSEA. V shed 6 bases and J shed 1 base, with 9 bases lying between them. The DNA for the CDR3 is TGCAGCGTCCTGAGCTGGAACACTGAAGCTTTCTTT. This codes for CSVLSWNTEAFF.

This chain links TRBV30 with TRBJ1-1; the D is unclear. CDR1 and CDR2 (germline): GTSNPN, SVGIG (reference sequence). Trimming took off 2 bases at V and 2 bases at J, with 12 bases between the two ends. The CDR3 sequence is 14 residues long. The DNA for the CDR3 is TGTGCCTGGAGTCCGAGTGGAAGTAACACTGAAGCTTTCTTT. Translation: CAWSPSGSNTEAFF.

The V gene is TRBV6-5, the J gene TRBJ1-4; 7 bases agree with TRBD1. Germline V lookup: CDR1 MNHEY, CDR2 SVGAGI. Germline trimming cut 7 bases from V and 4 bases from J; bases unmatched to any gene: 6. CDR3 length equals 14 residues. CDR3 nucleotides: TGTGCCAGCACCCGGCAGGGGGATAATGAAAAACTGTTTTTT. Protein product: CASTRQGDNEKLFF.

The rearrangement uses TRBV14 and TRBJ2-2; D gene uncertain. In germline, CDR1 is SGHDN, CDR2 FVKESK. The CDR3 is 16 amino acids. V was clipped by 3 bases and J by 0 bases, with 11 bases between them. DNA of the CDR3: TGTGCCAGCAGCCAGTTAAGAACGGCGAACACCGGGGAGCTGTTTTTT. Encoded protein: CASSQLRTANTGELFF.

The J gene is TRBJ1-1, the V gene TRBV7-8; D unresolved. Germline V CDR1 and CDR2: SGHVS, FQNEAQ. This CDR3 has 13 amino acids. The ends were cut back, 5 bases at V and 5 bases at J, with 12 bases in the middle. CDR3 in amino acids: CASSISGRTEAFF. The CDR3 region has the DNA TGTGCCAGCAGCATTAGCGGGAGGACTGAAGCTTTCTTT.

This chain joins TRBV5-4 and TRBJ1-6; D possibly corresponds to TRBD1 (5 bases). Trimming removed 2 bases at V and 9 bases at J, with 15 bases between. Germline CDR1 and CDR2: SGHNT and YYREEE (reference sequence). This CDR3 region has 15 residues. This chain's CDR3 is CASSLGAATASPLHF. As DNA, the CDR3 is TGTGCCAGCAGCTTAGGGGCGGCTACTGCTTCACCCCTCCACTTT. Using reference TRBV5-4 and TRBJ1-6 for the parts outside the CDR3, the full variable domain is ETGVTQSPTHLIKTRGQQVTLRCSSQSGHNTVSWYQQALGQGPQFIFQYYREEENGRGNFPPRFSGLQFPNYSSELNVNALELDDSALYLCASSLGAATASPLHFGNGTRLTVT.

This chain joins TRBV5-4 and TRBJ1-1; maybe TRBD1 (5 bases). Trimming left V 1 base short and J 6 bases short, with 16 bases between. In germline, CDR1 is SGHNT, CDR2 YYREEE (reference sequence). The CDR3 sequence is 15 residues long. The CDR3 here is CASSLRQGEIAEAFF. DNA for the CDR3: TGTGCCAGCAGCTTGAGGCAGGGCGAAATAGCTGAAGCTTTCTTT. Full variable domain (rest looked up from reference TRBV5-4 and TRBJ1-1): ETGVTQSPTHLIKTRGQQVTLRCSSQSGHNTVSWYQQALGQGPQFIFQYYREEENGRGNFPPRFSGLQFPNYSSELNVNALELDDSALYLCASSLRQGEIAEAFFGQGTRLTVV.

The chain recombines TRBV7-9 with TRBJ2-7, with a weak D call TRBD2 (6 bases). V was clipped by 5 bases and J by 3 bases, with 11 bases between them. Germline V gene lookup returns CDR1 SEHNR and CDR2 FQNEAQ (reference sequence). The length of the CDR3 is 13 residues. CDR3 residues: CASSHGSFYEQYF. CDR3 in DNA: TGTGCCAGCAGCCACGGGAGTTTCTACGAGCAGTACTTC.

V is TRBV27 and J is TRBJ1-1, with a weak D call TRBD1 (6 bases). The ends were cut back, 5 bases at V and 3 bases at J, with 10 bases in the middle. Germline-derived CDR1 and CDR2 are MNHEY and SMNVEV (reference sequence). CDR3 length: 13 amino acids. The CDR3 loop is CASSGGLYTEAFF. In DNA form, the CDR3 reads TGTGCCAGCAGTGGGGGCTTGTACACTGAAGCTTTCTTT.

V gene TRBV7-9 combines with J gene TRBJ2-3, with TRBD2 matching over 7 bases. The CDR3 totals 16 residues. After removal of 5 bases from V and 2 bases from J, the junction contained 10 bases not matched to a gene. Per germline, CDR1 SEHNR and CDR2 FQNEAQ (reference sequence). The CDR3 loop reads CASSQDGLVLTDTQYF. The CDR3 DNA reads as TGTGCCAGCAGCCAGGATGGACTAGTACTCACAGATACGCAGTATTTT. Together with reference TRBV7-9 and TRBJ2-3, the CDR3 gives the full variable domain: DTGVSQNPRHKITKRGQNVTFRCDPISEHNRLYWYRQTLGQGPEFLTYFQNEAQLEKSRLLSDRFSAERPKGSFSTLEIQRTEQGDSAMYLCASSQDGLVLTDTQYFGPGTRLTVL.

The chain has TRBV15 and TRBJ1-3, with D possibly matching TRBD1 (6 bases). The germline V and J ends were trimmed by 0 bases and 5 bases, with 14 bases remaining between them. Germline V CDR1 and CDR2: LNHNV, YYDKDF (reference sequence). The CDR3 totals 16 residues. CDR3 sequence: CATSRDPEGGRNTIYF. CDR3 nucleotide sequence: TGTGCCACCAGCAGAGATCCCGAGGGGGGCCGAAACACCATATATTTT.

This clone appeared once. The rearrangement links TRBV6-1 to TRBJ2-7, with TRBD2 matching 8 bases. This CDR3 contains 14 residues. With V trimmed by 6 bases and J by 1 base, 5 bases remained unmatched. Per germline, CDR1 MNHNS and CDR2 SASEGT. The CDR3 coding sequence is TGTGCCAGCAGCGCCCTAGCGGGTTCCTACGAGCAGTACTTC. Translation gives CASSALAGSYEQYF.

This clone was detected only once. As DNA, the CDR3 is TGTGCCAGCAGCCCGGGACCGATCTATGGCTACACCTTC. This sequence encodes CASSPGPIYGYTF. The rearrangement joins TRBV7-2 to TRBJ1-2; maybe TRBD1 (5 bases). This CDR3 comprises 13 residues. The germline V gene has CDR1 SGHTA and CDR2 FQGNSA. V was cut by 5 bases and J by 4 bases, with 11 bases left in between.

This rearrangement joins TRBV7-9 to TRBJ2-1, with a tentative D call TRBD1 (6 bases). Germline V gene data show CDR1 as SEHNR and CDR2 as FQNEAQ (reference sequence). V shed 0 bases and J shed 10 bases, with 10 bases lying between them. This CDR3 spans 13 amino acids. CDR3 nucleotide sequence: TGTGCCAGCAGCTTAGCCTCGACAGGAGAGCAGTTCTTC. This gives the protein CASSLASTGEQFF.

J is TRBJ1-1 and V is TRBV6-1; no clear D gene. In germline, CDR1 is MNHNS, CDR2 SASEGT. V lost 10 bases and J 8 bases, leaving 20 bases between the germline ends. The CDR3 is made up of 13 amino acids. The CDR3 region is CATETDARMEAFF. CDR3 DNA: TGTGCCACCGAGACGGACGCCCGAATGGAAGCTTTCTTT.

The chain carries TRBV18 and TRBJ2-3, with D possibly called TRBD1 or TRBD2 (5 bases each). V gave up 0 bases and J gave up 6 bases, with 13 bases separating them. The germline V gene encodes CDR1 KGHSH and CDR2 LQKENI. This CDR3 spans 15 amino acids. This chain's CDR3 is CASSPPGAAMDTQYF. Written as DNA, the CDR3 is TGTGCCAGCTCACCACCCGGGGCTGCGATGGATACGCAGTATTTT.

The chain is built from TRBV2 and TRBJ2-1; either TRBD1 or TRBD2 may fit D (5 bases each). CDR1 SNHLY and CDR2 FYNNEI come from the germline V gene. With 7 bases removed from V and 9 bases from J, the gap between germline ends came to 16 bases. The CDR3 is made up of 13 amino acids. The CDR3 protein is CASTRLERGEQFF. The CDR3 nucleotides are TGTGCCAGCACTAGACTCGAGAGGGGTGAGCAGTTCTTC.